This TCR beta chain comes out of a study of blood T cell repertoires in COVID-19. This clone appeared once. The V and J ends lost 2 bases and 7 bases respectively, with 12 bases between them. This CDR3 has 14 residues. Germline V gene sequence: CDR1 LGHDT, CDR2 YNNKEL (reference sequence). Repertoires were generated with immunoSEQ multiplex PCR, while TCRdb's copy carries only in-frame clones and drops some. This table holds more than 250,000 clones, roughly 90% found once. The chain uses TRBV3-1 (or the pseudogene TRBV3-2) and TRBJ2-1; a weak D match, TRBD2 (6 bases). Sequences were obtained from PBMCs or T cells enriched from blood (not recorded which). The source is a woman between 18 and 30 years old with acute COVID-19. The CDR3 region is CASSQLTSRNEQFF. The CDR3 DNA sequence: TGTGCCAGCAGCCAACTAACTAGCCGGAATGAGCAGTTCTTC.